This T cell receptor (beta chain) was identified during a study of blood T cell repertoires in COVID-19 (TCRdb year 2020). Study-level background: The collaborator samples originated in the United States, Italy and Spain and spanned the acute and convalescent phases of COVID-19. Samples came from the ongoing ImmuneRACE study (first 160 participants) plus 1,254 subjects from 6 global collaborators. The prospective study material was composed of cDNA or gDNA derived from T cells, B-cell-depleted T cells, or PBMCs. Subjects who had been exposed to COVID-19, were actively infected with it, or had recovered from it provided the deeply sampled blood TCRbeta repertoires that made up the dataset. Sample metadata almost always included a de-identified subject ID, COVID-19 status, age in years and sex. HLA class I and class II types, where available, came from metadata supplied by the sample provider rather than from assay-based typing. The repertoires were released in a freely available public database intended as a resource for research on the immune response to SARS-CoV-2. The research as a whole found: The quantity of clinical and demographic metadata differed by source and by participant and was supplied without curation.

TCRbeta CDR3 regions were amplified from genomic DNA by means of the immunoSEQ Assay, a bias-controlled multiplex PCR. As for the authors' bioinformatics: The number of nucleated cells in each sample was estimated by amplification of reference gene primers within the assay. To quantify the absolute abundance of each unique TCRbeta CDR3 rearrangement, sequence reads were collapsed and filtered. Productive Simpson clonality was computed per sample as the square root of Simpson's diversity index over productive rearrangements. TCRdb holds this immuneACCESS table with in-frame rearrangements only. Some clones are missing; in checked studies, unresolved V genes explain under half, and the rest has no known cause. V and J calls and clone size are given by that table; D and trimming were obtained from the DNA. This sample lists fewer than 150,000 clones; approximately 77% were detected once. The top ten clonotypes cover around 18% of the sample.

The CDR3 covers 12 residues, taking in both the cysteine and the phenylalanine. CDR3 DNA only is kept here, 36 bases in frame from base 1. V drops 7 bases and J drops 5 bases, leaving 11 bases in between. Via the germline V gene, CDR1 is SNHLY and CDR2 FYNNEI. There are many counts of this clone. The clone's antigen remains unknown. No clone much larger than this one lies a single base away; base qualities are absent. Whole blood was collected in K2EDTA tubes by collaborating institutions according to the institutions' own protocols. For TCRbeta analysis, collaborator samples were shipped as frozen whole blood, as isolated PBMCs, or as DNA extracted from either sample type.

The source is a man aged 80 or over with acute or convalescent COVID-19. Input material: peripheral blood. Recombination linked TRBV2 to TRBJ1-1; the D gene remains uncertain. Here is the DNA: TGTGCCAGCATGGTGTCGGGGACTGAAGCTTTCTTT. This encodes CASMVSGTEAFF.